A single T cell receptor beta chain is shown here with its context. A clone one base away is much larger, so this may be a read error. This entry belongs to a study of T cells in Graves' hyperthyroidism and ophthalmopathy. It was RNA transcripts that yielded the amplified TCR beta CDR3 regions. First-round RT-PCR targeting the TCR CDR3 was performed with the HTBI primer set. TCRdb analysed the multiplex PCR reads with MiXCR anew, one entry per CDR3 protein. In the table there are hundreds of thousands of distinct CDR3 sequences, more than 12% of which are singletons. Per the germline V gene, CDR1 is SGHNT and CDR2 is YENEEA. The CDR3 length is 15 residues.

Sequencing was done on a sample of blood. The receptor was isolated from a woman aged 45-60 years with Graves' ophthalmopathy. V gene TRBV11-3 combines with J gene TRBJ2-2; the D gene is possibly TRBD2 (5 bases). CDR3 in DNA: TGTGCCAGCAGCTTCTCGGGCGGCTACACCGGGGAGCCGTTTTTT. Amino acids: CASSFSGGYTGEPFF.